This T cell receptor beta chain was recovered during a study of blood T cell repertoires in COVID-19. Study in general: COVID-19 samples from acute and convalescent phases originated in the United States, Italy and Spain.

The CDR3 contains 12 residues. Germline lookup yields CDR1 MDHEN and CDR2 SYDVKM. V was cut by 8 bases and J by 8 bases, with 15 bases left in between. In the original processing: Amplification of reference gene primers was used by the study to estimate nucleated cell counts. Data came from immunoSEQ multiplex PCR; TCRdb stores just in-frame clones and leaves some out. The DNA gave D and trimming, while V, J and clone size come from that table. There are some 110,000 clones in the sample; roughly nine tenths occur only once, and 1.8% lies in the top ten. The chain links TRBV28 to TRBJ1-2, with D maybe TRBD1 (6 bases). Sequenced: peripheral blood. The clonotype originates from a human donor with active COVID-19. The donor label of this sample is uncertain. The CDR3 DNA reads TGTGCCAGCCACATACAGGGACGGGGCTACACCTTC. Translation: CASHIQGRGYTF.